One and the same sample provided the 7 T cell receptor beta chains below, sequenced in a study of T-cell memory formation after mild COVID-19. One entry per CDR3 protein results from TCRdb running MiXCR on the 5' RACE reads. The profile covers around 150,000 distinct CDR3 sequences, with roughly 14% appearing a single time and over 12% taken by the ten largest. Input material: PBMCs or a T cell subset sorted from them (not recorded which). Receptors were obtained from an adult woman who had mild COVID-19 (a few samples of this study predate the infection). Cell type and time point are not known.

The chain recombines TRBV5-1 with TRBJ1-1; D might be TRBD1 (5 bases). This CDR3 spans 13 amino acids. Germline V gene sequence: CDR1 SGHRS, CDR2 YFSETQ. The ends were cut back, 1 base at V and 3 bases at J, with 7 bases in the middle. In DNA, the CDR3 is TGCGCCAGCAGCTTGTGGGGGGACACTGAAGCTTTCTTT. As protein: CASSLWGDTEAFF.

This clonotype appeared many times. The rearrangement joins TRBV12-3 or TRBV12-4 to TRBJ1-5, with 8 bases that match TRBD1. This CDR3 is built from 14 residues. J was trimmed by 2 bases and V by 5 bases; bases with no gene match: 2. Written as DNA, the CDR3 is TGTGCCAGCAGTCAGACAGGGGGCAATCAGCCCCAGCATTTT. As protein: CASSQTGGNQPQHF.

The chain uses TRBV30 and TRBJ1-6, with TRBD1 as a possible D gene (6 bases). This CDR3 region has 15 residues. V lost 4 bases, J lost 2 bases, and 12 bases lay in between. Germline-derived CDR1 and CDR2 are GTSNPN and SVGIG (reference sequence). The CDR3 region has the DNA TGTGCCTGGAAGGGCAGGGGAACCTATAATTCACCCCTCCACTTT. Translation gives CAWKGRGTYNSPLHF.

The table lists this clonotype with a few counts. Relative to the germline gene, one junction end is altered; a read error may explain this. The chain recombines TRBV14 with TRBJ2-7; 11 bases line up with TRBD2. The CDR3 is 15 amino acids. Germline CDR1 reads SGHDN; CDR2 reads FVKESK. This chain's CDR3 is CASSTPGTSGYAQYF. The CDR3 DNA reads TGTGCCAGCAGCACCCCCGGGACTAGCGGTTACGCGCAGTACTTC.

The rearrangement links TRBV27 to TRBJ2-7; D might be TRBD1 (6 bases). Between the trimmed V and J ends, which lost 6 bases and 7 bases, there was a span of 19 bases. CDR3 length: 14 residues. The germline CDR1 and CDR2 sequences are MNHEY and SMNVEV (reference sequence). The CDR3 region is CASSRQEPSIEQYF. Written as DNA, the CDR3 is TGTGCCAGCAGCCGACAGGAGCCCTCTATTGAGCAGTACTTC.

This clonotype was detected only a few times. This chain uses TRBV5-1 with TRBJ2-1, with 9 positions matching TRBD1. CDR1 is SGHRS and CDR2 is YFSETQ in the germline V gene. V gave up 2 bases and J gave up 6 bases; unmatched junction bases: 9. The CDR3 sequence is 16 residues long. The chain's CDR3 is CASSLHRDRVINEQFF. The CDR3 DNA follows: TGCGCCAGCAGCTTACATCGGGACAGGGTCATCAATGAGCAGTTCTTC.

The gene calls are TRBV12-3 or TRBV12-4 and TRBJ2-1; possible D gene TRBD2, 6 bases. The CDR3 contains 14 residues. V gave up 3 bases and J gave up 7 bases, with 13 bases separating them. This CDR3 is CASSFKTSFNEQFF. The DNA for the CDR3 is TGTGCCAGCAGTTTCAAGACTAGTTTTAATGAGCAGTTCTTC.